Listed below are T cell receptor beta chains from one sample, sequenced in a study of PD-1 blockade in classical Hodgkin lymphoma. Libraries were prepared by immunoSEQ multiplex PCR; TCRdb keeps only in-frame clonotypes and omits some of them. The data hold around 25,000 clones, with about 72% observed a single time. The material was peripheral blood mononuclear cells (PBMCs), obtained before the fourth cycle of nivolumab. The receptor source for this set is a human donor with classical Hodgkin lymphoma. Each CDR3 is given with its conserved first and last residue. The order of the fields is D gene, clone size, V gene, J gene, CDR3 protein, CDR3 DNA. A D gene is named only where the DNA matches it firmly. Part of the rows lack a size; the others show once, few, many or a class for expanded clones.

TRBD1	-	TRBV18	TRBJ1-5	CASSQGQVGREPQHF	TGTGCCAGCTCACAAGGACAGGTTGGAAGGGAGCCCCAGCATTTT
TRBD1	medium-sized	TRBV30	TRBJ1-6	CAWRGTGASPLHF	TGTGCCTGGAGGGGGACAGGGGCTTCACCCCTCCACTTT
TRBD2	-	TRBV27	TRBJ2-7	CASTPLAGSYEQYF	TGTGCCAGCACCCCGCTAGCGGGCTCCTACGAGCAGTACTTC
TRBD1	-	TRBV7-9	TRBJ1-6	CASSFGTGVSPLHF	TGTGCCAGCAGCTTCGGGACAGGAGTATCACCCCTCCACTTT
-	-	TRBV28	TRBJ1-2	CASSPVNDVSANYGYTF	TGTGCCAGCAGTCCCGTAAACGACGTCTCAGCTAACTATGGCTACACCTTC
-	-	TRBV6-5	TRBJ2-3	CASRDLITDTQYF	TGTGCCAGCAGAGACCTGATTACAGATACGCAGTATTTT
-	few	TRBV4-2	TRBJ1-1	CASSQETTVLTEAFF	TGTGCCAGCAGCCAAGAGACGACGGTGCTTACTGAAGCTTTCTTT
-	-	TRBV19	TRBJ1-5	CASSIGWQNLDQPQHF	TGTGCCAGTAGTATAGGATGGCAGAACCTCGATCAGCCCCAGCATTTT
-	few	TRBV7-9	TRBJ2-7	CASTRAGGSYEQYF	TGTGCCAGCACTCGTGCCGGGGGATCCTACGAGCAGTACTTC
-	few	TRBV28	TRBJ2-5	CASGGGGIRETQYF	TGTGCCAGTGGAGGGGGGGGGATAAGAGAGACCCAGTACTTC
TRBD2	-	TRBV4-2	TRBJ2-3	CASSQLSGSTDTQYF	TGTGCCAGCAGCCAACTTAGCGGGAGCACAGATACGCAGTATTTT
TRBD2	-	TRBV4-3	TRBJ2-3	CASSQERTSGRLYTDTQYF	TGCGCCAGCAGCCAAGAACGAACCAGCGGGAGACTTTACACAGATACGCAGTATTTT
-	-	TRBV7-8	TRBJ2-1	CASSPPGPRRYGEQFF	TGTGCCAGCAGCCCCCCGGGCCCACGGCGGTATGGTGAGCAGTTCTTC
-	-	TRBV20-1	TRBJ2-7	CSASNGYEQYF	TGCAGTGCTAGTAACGGCTATGAGCAGTACTTC
-	few	TRBV6-1	TRBJ2-2	CASSERPGELFF	TGTGCCAGCAGTGAAAGACCCGGGGAGCTGTTTTTT
-	-	TRBV5-1	TRBJ1-5	CASSLDSPNQPQHF	TGCGCCAGCAGCTTGGACAGTCCCAATCAGCCCCAGCATTTT
-	-	TRBV6-1	TRBJ2-5	CASSDWGRGGGETQYF	TGTGCCAGCAGTGATTGGGGGAGGGGGGGCGGAGAGACCCAGTACTTC
-	-	TRBV6-1	TRBJ1-1	CASSEPGGLNTEAFF	TGTGCCAGCAGTGAACCGGGAGGGTTGAACACTGAAGCTTTCTTT
TRBD1	-	TRBV6-1	TRBJ2-1	CASTTDRVGYNEQFF	TGTGCCAGCACCACAGACAGGGTGGGGTACAATGAGCAGTTCTTC
TRBD2	-	TRBV27	TRBJ2-1	CASSLSASGSHNEQFF	TGTGCCAGCAGTTTATCGGCTAGCGGGAGCCACAATGAGCAGTTCTTC
TRBD1	once	TRBV4-2	TRBJ1-4	CASSPPGAGGNEKLFF	TGTGCCAGCAGCCCCCCTGGGGCAGGGGGCAATGAAAAACTGTTTTTT
TRBD2	-	TRBV7-2	TRBJ2-2	CASSPRRGTGELFF	TGTGCCAGCAGCCCACGGCGGGGGACCGGGGAGCTGTTTTTT
-	few	TRBV6-5	TRBJ1-1	CASSYRPSNTEAFF	TGTGCCAGCAGTTACCGGCCTTCGAACACTGAAGCTTTCTTT
-	-	TRBV9	TRBJ2-7	CASSPREQHEQYF	TGTGCCAGCAGCCCCCGGGAGCAGCACGAGCAGTACTTC
-	once	TRBV2	TRBJ2-7	CASSEAAGGTFEQYF	TGTGCCAGCAGTGAAGCGGCTGGGGGAACCTTCGAGCAGTACTTC
-	few	TRBV19	TRBJ2-7	CASSDAPAGEQYF	TGTGCCAGTAGTGACGCCCCGGCCGGCGAGCAGTACTTC
-	-	TRBV30	TRBJ2-1	CAWRKLWGEQFF	TGTGCCTGGAGAAAACTATGGGGTGAGCAGTTCTTC
TRBD2	-	TRBV27	TRBJ2-7	CASSSGLSGRLGEQYF	TGTGCCAGCAGTTCTGGCCTCAGCGGGAGACTGGGGGAGCAGTACTTC
TRBD2	once	TRBV19	TRBJ2-1	CASSPQAGGNEQFF	TGTGCCAGTAGCCCCCAAGCGGGAGGTAATGAGCAGTTCTTC
TRBD2	few	TRBV14	TRBJ2-1	CASGGTHYNEQFF	TGTGCCTCGGGGGGGACACATTACAATGAGCAGTTCTTC
-	-	TRBV7-9	TRBJ2-1	CASSLTSSYNEQFF	TGTGCCAGCAGCTTAACTAGCTCCTACAATGAGCAGTTCTTC
-	-	TRBV4-3	TRBJ2-2	CASSQDDHNTGELFF	TGCGCCAGCAGCCAAGATGACCACAACACCGGGGAGCTGTTTTTT
TRBD1	-	TRBV4-3	TRBJ1-4	CASSQELPGQGDEKLFF	TGCGCCAGCAGCCAAGAATTACCGGGACAGGGGGATGAAAAACTGTTTTTT
TRBD2	-	TRBV6-1	TRBJ2-2	CASSLAGGHTGELFF	TGTGCCAGCAGTTTAGCGGGGGGGCACACCGGGGAGCTGTTTTTT
-	-	TRBV7-9	TRBJ1-2	CASSLAAFNYGYTF	TGTGCCAGCAGCTTAGCCGCCTTTAACTATGGCTACACCTTC
-	-	TRBV5-6	TRBJ2-7	CASSLVQPTYEQYF	TGTGCCAGCAGCTTGGTTCAGCCAACCTACGAGCAGTACTTC
TRBD1	medium-sized	TRBV28	TRBJ1-2	CASSFPMPGGYGYTF	TGTGCCAGCAGTTTCCCCATGCCAGGGGGCTATGGCTACACCTTC
TRBD1	-	TRBV5-1	TRBJ1-2	CASSLVSGGDYGYTF	TGCGCCAGCAGCTTGGTTTCAGGGGGGGACTATGGCTACACCTTC
TRBD2	-	TRBV30	TRBJ2-4	CAWSTSGTNIQYF	TGTGCCTGGTCGACTAGCGGGACAAACATTCAGTACTTC
-	-	TRBV11-2	TRBJ2-7	CASSLAGGRYEQYF	TGTGCCAGCAGCTTAGCGGGGGGCAGGTACGAGCAGTACTTC
-	-	TRBV10-3	TRBJ2-7	CASSASSYEQYF	TGTGCCTCCTCCGCCAGCTCCTACGAGCAGTACTTC
TRBD1	few	TRBV19	TRBJ1-4	CASSTRGQGRYDEKLFF	TGTGCCAGTAGTACGCGGGGACAGGGGCGATATGATGAAAAACTGTTTTTT
-	few	TRBV9	TRBJ1-1	CASSVEGHHAEAFF	TGTGCCAGCAGCGTAGAGGGACACCACGCTGAAGCTTTCTTT
-	-	TRBV11-2	TRBJ2-5	CASSPRQMETQYF	TGTGCCAGCAGCCCGAGGCAGATGGAGACCCAGTACTTC
TRBD1	-	TRBV28	TRBJ2-5	CASSLTTGGSETQYF	TGTGCCAGCAGTTTAACCACAGGGGGCTCGGAGACCCAGTACTTC
-	-	TRBV9	TRBJ1-2	CASSVGRGPLSGYTF	TGTGCCAGCAGCGTAGGTAGGGGCCCCCTGAGCGGCTACACCTTC
-	-	TRBV29-1	TRBJ1-3	CSVVRGSGNTIYF	TGCAGCGTTGTAAGGGGCTCTGGAAACACCATATATTTT
-	-	TRBV5-6	TRBJ2-5	CASSLKAGGETQYF	TGTGCCAGCAGCTTGAAGGCGGGCGGGGAGACCCAGTACTTC
-	-	TRBV6-6	TRBJ2-1	CASSWSMVGEQFF	TGTGCCAGCAGTTGGTCTATGGTTGGGGAGCAGTTCTTC
TRBD1	-	TRBV28	TRBJ2-5	CASSPTGGGETQYF	TGTGCCAGCAGTCCGACAGGGGGCGGGGAGACCCAGTACTTC
-	once	TRBV27	TRBJ2-6	CASSFPRTVTSESSGANVLTF	TGTGCCAGCAGTTTCCCCAGGACAGTAACCTCTGAGAGCTCTGGGGCCAACGTCCTGACTTTC
-	-	TRBV30	TRBJ1-1	CAWSVLTGGNEAFF	TGTGCCTGGAGTGTACTGACGGGGGGAAATGAAGCTTTCTTT
TRBD1	-	TRBV10-2	TRBJ2-7	CASQRDRVSPQYF	TGCGCCAGCCAACGGGACAGGGTTTCTCCACAGTACTTC
-	-	TRBV5-1	TRBJ1-1	CASSVRDTSSRAFF	TGCGCCAGCAGCGTACGGGATACATCTAGCCGAGCTTTCTTT
TRBD1	-	TRBV7-9	TRBJ2-5	CASSLRTGTETQYF	TGTGCCAGCAGCTTAAGGACAGGGACCGAGACCCAGTACTTC
-	-	TRBV6-5	TRBJ2-5	CASSSGSLRAQYF	TGTGCCAGCAGTTCAGGGTCTCTCCGGGCCCAGTACTTC
-	-	TRBV28	TRBJ2-3	CASSLFVTGHPDTQYF	TGTGCCAGCAGTTTATTCGTTACAGGGCACCCAGATACGCAGTATTTT